This entry describes one T cell receptor beta chain. This clonotype appeared many times. Which antigen it targets is not known. One base away there is no much larger clone; base qualities are not given. Stable Graves' hyperthyroidism was defined as no progression to ophthalmopathy during 18 months of follow-up. Hyperthyroidism patients were aged 18 to 65 years and newly diagnosed, with disease duration of less than 2 months. The study excluded patients with uncontrolled infections, other autoimmune diseases, pregnancy or lactation. Clinical symptoms, serum thyroxine and TRAb, thyroid ultrasound, and orbital computed tomography formed the basis for the diagnoses. Trizol reagent was used to extract total RNA, and RNA quality was then checked on an Agilent 2100 Bioanalyzer. TCR beta CDR3 regions were amplified from RNA transcripts. A first-round RT-PCR of the TCR CDR3 used the HTBI primer set with the Qiagen OneStep RT-PCR kit. Libraries were constructed in a second round of multiplex PCR, after which size selection and purification were carried out. Paired-end sequencing of the libraries was performed with 100 bp reads on an Illumina HiSeq2000. In the paper's pipeline: SOAPnuke was used to process the raw data, with reads discarded if the reads contained adapters or uncalled bases, had a mean Phred below 15, or lacked an exact constant-primer or identifier match. High-quality paired reads were merged using COPE v1.2.5, and each unique nucleotide sequence was defined as a clonotype. MiTCR v1.1 was used to align clonotypes to the IMGT TRBV, TRBD and TRBJ reference segments. Analysis was restricted to V-J combinations with a frequency above 0.0001, which covered roughly 99% of repertoires. A TCS score was defined as the ratio of F50 (clonal expansion) to E x V (chaos), with BLOSUM62-based TCRdist applied between CDR3 peptides within each V-J. Welch's t-statistics and random forest reduced several hundred V-J features to about 12, which were used in a naive Bayes classifier (R e1071). The Morisita-Horn index was used to measure how similar the thyroid and blood repertoires were. TCRdb reprocessing: public reads trimmed at Q25 with fastp, clones called with MiXCR, in-frame beta chains kept. Every distinct CDR3 protein forms one entry, paired with its most common genes and DNA. The V and J calls and clone size come from TCRdb's table, not from the authors' own analysis. Across this sample there are a few hundred thousand distinct CDR3 sequences, with about half seen only once. The ten largest account for more than 7.5% of the sample.

The sample comes from a study of T cells in Graves' hyperthyroidism and ophthalmopathy (dated by TCRdb to the late 2010s). At the level of the whole study: To identify TCR V-J signatures that set the groups apart, the researchers used a discovery cohort of 100 patients, made up of around 40 with Graves' ophthalmopathy and 57 with stable Graves' hyperthyroidism. Prospective prediction of ophthalmopathy was tested in an independent validation cohort consisting of 18 hyperthyroidism patients and more than 15 patients who later progressed to ophthalmopathy. For training and testing, the 100 or so patients in the discovery cohort were randomly divided in a 7:3 ratio. The study also compared thyroid tissue and blood T-cell repertoires from several Graves' hyperthyroidism patients. After blood sampling, hyperthyroidism patients were treated with methimazole at a starting dose of 30 mg daily, and ophthalmopathy patients were treated with high-dose intravenous methylprednisolone. The paper describes TCR Vbeta CDR3 sequencing of 135 peripheral blood samples, made up of some 42 ophthalmopathy patients, 70 to 75 hyperthyroidism patients and roughly 17 progressor patients. Paper-wide results and their limitations: Most expanded thyroid clonotypes (frequency above 0.001) were also found in blood, which suggests that blood repertoires may mirror thyroid immune responses. Ophthalmopathy was separated from stable hyperthyroidism by a 13 V-J signature model, with over 85% sensitivity and 81% to 82% specificity obtained in cross-validation and 80%/75% obtained in testing. In validation, the model predicted progression to ophthalmopathy with just under 71% sensitivity and about 73% specificity, a median of around six months before onset. No statistical method was used to set the sample size in advance, and investigators knew the group allocation.

V is clipped by 6 bases and J by 5 bases, and the sequence between their germline boundaries is 19 bases long. The CDR3 runs 15 residues from the cysteine to the phenylalanine. This entry keeps only the CDR3 DNA: 45 bases, framed from base 1. In the germline V gene, CDR1 corresponds to MNHNS and CDR2 to SASEGT. Input material: peripheral blood or thyroid tissue (not recorded which). The rearranged chain carries TRBV6-1 and TRBJ2-5, and possibly TRBD2, on 6 matching bases. The clonotype comes from a woman aged 18 to 35 with Graves' hyperthyroidism. The DNA sequence is TGTGCCAGCAGCAAGCTAGCGTTGGTTGTGGAGACCCAGTACTTC. Its translation reads: CASSKLALVVETQYF.